A single sample gave rise to the 21 T cell receptor beta chains below, sequenced in a study of blood T cell repertoires in COVID-19. The assay was immunoSEQ multiplex PCR, and TCRdb's table has in-frame clones only and misses some. The sample records roughly 250,000 clones, roughly nine tenths being singletons. Sequenced: peripheral blood. These receptors all come from a man aged 60-69 years who had recovered from COVID-19.

V gene TRBV4-2 combines with J gene TRBJ1-4; no reliable D call. Germline CDR1 is LGHNA and CDR2 is YNFKEQ. CDR3 length: 18 residues. V lost 3 bases and J 0 bases, leaving 17 bases between the germline ends. The CDR3 is CASSHERGGATTNEKLFF. CDR3 DNA sequence: TGTGCCAGCAGCCATGAGAGAGGAGGCGCGACAACTAATGAAAAACTGTTTTTT.

This clone was counted only a few times. This rearrangement joins TRBV3-1 (or the pseudogene TRBV3-2) to TRBJ2-7; 11 bases are a match to TRBD2. V lost 3 bases and J lost 6; bases outside the gene matches: 4. CDR3 length equals 14 residues. Germline-derived CDR1 and CDR2 are LGHDT and YNNKEL (reference sequence). CDR3 DNA: TGTGCCAGCAGCCATAGCGGGGGGGCCTCCGAGCAGTACTTC. This sequence encodes CASSHSGGASEQYF.

This sequence joins TRBV4-1 and TRBJ2-1; 7 bases agree with TRBD1. CDR3 length equals 17 residues. Germline V CDR1 and CDR2: MGHRA, YSYEKL. V lost 3 bases, J lost 9 bases, and 17 bases stayed unmatched. The CDR3 nucleotides are TGCGCCAGCAGCCAGCCAGACAGGGCCGGACCCCTTGGTGAGCAGTTCTTC. It is translated as CASSQPDRAGPLGEQFF.

This rearrangement joins TRBV4-1 to TRBJ1-5; D call uncertain. The CDR3 consists of 15 residues. Trimming cost V 0 bases and J 6 bases, with 12 bases left between them. CDR1 and CDR2 (germline): MGHRA, YSYEKL. The CDR3 nucleotides read TGCGCCAGCAGCCAAGATTACATGGTCAGTCAGCCCCAGCATTTT. The encoded protein is CASSQDYMVSQPQHF.

The genes are TRBV19 and TRBJ1-2; D uncertain. Germline V lookup: CDR1 LNHDA, CDR2 SQIVND (reference sequence). The CDR3 consists of 13 residues. Trimming removed 5 bases from V and 4 bases from J, with 11 bases in between. The CDR3 is CASSATESYGYTF. CDR3 sequence (DNA): TGTGCCAGTAGTGCAACTGAATCCTATGGCTACACCTTC.

This clone is a singleton in its sample. The chain recombines TRBV30 with TRBJ2-2; 13 bases align to TRBD2. V shed 1 base, J shed 5 bases, and the junction held 4 bases outside the gene matches. This CDR3 region has 16 residues. Germline CDR1 reads GTSNPN; CDR2 reads SVGIG (reference sequence). Written as DNA, the CDR3 is TGTGCCTGGAGTGCACTAGCGGGGGGGCCAACCGGGGAGCTGTTTTTT. This translates into CAWSALAGGPTGELFF.

The rearrangement uses TRBV3-1 (or the pseudogene TRBV3-2) and TRBJ2-7; D gene unclear. Germline CDR1 and CDR2: LGHDT and YNNKEL (reference sequence). Trimming cost V 6 bases and J 2 bases, with 14 bases left between them. The CDR3 is 14 residues long. CDR3 DNA: TGTGCCAGCAGTCCGCGGAAAGTTACCTACGAGCAGTACTTC. It specifies CASSPRKVTYEQYF.

The genes are TRBV5-1 and TRBJ1-2; no firm D call. The CDR3 sequence is 11 residues long. Per germline, CDR1 SGHRS and CDR2 YFSETQ. The V and J ends lost 3 bases and 3 bases respectively, with 3 bases between them. The CDR3 coding sequence is TGCGCCAGCAGCTCTGACTATGGCTACACCTTC. Translated: CASSSDYGYTF.

The chain has TRBV18 and TRBJ2-1; the D gene is possibly TRBD2 (7 bases). V dropped 0 bases and J dropped 6 bases, with 12 bases sitting between them. CDR1 is KGHSH, CDR2 LQKENI, per germline. This CDR3 is 15 amino acids long. CDR3 DNA: TGTGCCAGCTCACCACCCGGTAGGGGGGGCAATGAGCAGTTCTTC. Amino acids: CASSPPGRGGNEQFF.

The chain uses TRBV7-8 and TRBJ2-7, with TRBD1 matching 8 bases. V gave up 5 bases and J gave up 3 bases; unmatched junction bases: 9. CDR1 and CDR2 from the germline V gene are SGHVS and FQNEAQ. This CDR3 comprises 15 residues. CDR3 protein: CASSPGQAQFYEQYF. DNA of the CDR3: TGTGCCAGCAGCCCGGGACAGGCCCAATTCTACGAGCAGTACTTC.

The rearrangement joins TRBV11-1 to TRBJ2-7; 9 nucleotides line up with TRBD1. The CDR3 spans 14 residues. Germline CDR1 and CDR2: SGHAT and FQDESV (reference sequence). V shed 3 bases and J 2 bases; nucleotides not matched to a gene: 2. DNA of the CDR3: TGTGCCAGCAGCTTCGGGACAGGGCCCTACGAGCAGTACTTC. Translating it yields CASSFGTGPYEQYF.

The rearrangement links TRBV18 to TRBJ2-5; D is uncertain. The CDR3 is made up of 13 amino acids. Per the germline V gene, CDR1 is KGHSH and CDR2 is LQKENI. V was clipped by 2 bases and J by 5 bases, with 9 bases between them. The CDR3 reads CASSPSRGETQYF. CDR3 nucleotide sequence: TGTGCCAGCTCACCAAGCAGAGGCGAGACCCAGTACTTC. The entire variable domain, with the rest obtained from reference TRBV18 and TRBJ2-5, is as follows: NAGVMQNPRHLVRRRGQEARLRCSPMKGHSHVYWYRQLPEEGLKFMVYLQKENIIDESGMPKERFSAEFPKEGPSILRIQQVVRGDSAAYFCASSPSRGETQYFGPGTRLLVL.

The chain's CDR3 is CASSLVAGSVSSNYGYTF. Here the CDR3 DNA reads TGTGCCAGCAGCTTGGTGGCAGGTTCGGTTTCCTCTAACTATGGCTACACCTTC. This chain links TRBV5-6 with TRBJ1-2; the D is unclear. CDR3 length: 18 amino acids. Germline V lookup: CDR1 SGHDT, CDR2 YYEEEE. Trimming left V 0 bases short and J 0 bases short, with 18 bases between.

This chain links TRBV11-2 with TRBJ1-2; the D gene is possibly TRBD1 (5 bases). The CDR3 is 14 residues long. Germline V gene sequence: CDR1 SGHAT, CDR2 FQNNGV. Trimming cost V 2 bases and J 8 bases, with 15 bases left between them. CDR3 residues: CASSLNGGFLGYTF. DNA of the CDR3: TGTGCCAGCAGCTTAAATGGGGGGTTTTTGGGCTACACCTTC. The full variable domain, rest sourced from reference TRBV11-2 and TRBJ1-2, is EAGVAQSPRYKIIEKRQSVAFWCNPISGHATLYWYQQILGQGPKLLIQFQNNGVVDDSQLPKDRFSAERLKGVDSTLKIQPAKLEDSAVYLCASSLNGGFLGYTFGSGTRLTVV.

This clone was picked up one time. This chain joins TRBV2 and TRBJ1-4; unclear D gene. Per the germline V gene, CDR1 is SNHLY and CDR2 is FYNNEI. The ends were cut back, 8 bases at V and 0 bases at J, with 10 bases in the middle. The CDR3 extends over 14 amino acids. The CDR3 nucleotides are TGTGCCAGCTTAGCATACACAACTAATGAAAAACTGTTTTTT. Translating gives CASLAYTTNEKLFF.

The V gene is TRBV6-2 or TRBV6-3, the J gene TRBJ1-5, with D perhaps matching TRBD1 (6 bases). The CDR3 runs 16 residues. Germline V CDR1 and CDR2: MNHEY, SVGEGT. The V end was cut by 0 bases, the J end by 6 bases, with 15 bases between. The CDR3 sequence is CASSYSRQGRSQPQHF. In nucleotides, the CDR3 is TGTGCCAGCAGTTACTCGAGGCAGGGGAGAAGTCAGCCCCAGCATTTT.

The chain uses TRBV5-6 and TRBJ1-2, with D uncertain. V was clipped by 0 bases and J by 2 bases, with 5 bases between them. The CDR3 runs to 13 residues. CDR1 SGHDT and CDR2 YYEEEE come from the germline V gene. This chain's CDR3 is CASSLDTNYGYTF. The CDR3 DNA sequence: TGTGCCAGCAGCTTGGACACCAACTATGGCTACACCTTC.

The chain combines TRBV4-2 with TRBJ2-3; TRBD2 matches at 10 bases. The CDR3 is 16 residues long. The germline CDR1 and CDR2 sequences are LGHNA and YNFKEQ. V lost 3 bases, J lost 2 bases, and 5 bases stayed unmatched. In nucleotides, the CDR3 is TGTGCCAGCAGCCAGCTAGCGGGGGCTATCACAGATACGCAGTATTTT. Translation: CASSQLAGAITDTQYF.

The genes are TRBV5-6 and TRBJ1-3; TRBD1 aligns across 12 bases. CDR1 and CDR2 from the germline V gene are SGHDT and YYEEEE. The CDR3 runs 17 residues. With 2 bases clipped from V and 3 bases from J, the junction kept 6 bases outside the gene matches. The CDR3 region is CASSLGRDRGLGNTIYF. CDR3 bases: TGTGCCAGCAGCTTAGGCCGGGACAGGGGGCTTGGAAACACCATATATTTT.

This clone was detected only once. The chain uses TRBV14 and TRBJ1-2, with D perhaps TRBD1 (5 bases). V was trimmed by 3 bases and J by 3 bases, leaving 14 bases between them. CDR1 is SGHDN and CDR2 is FVKESK in the germline V gene. The CDR3 length is 15 residues. Written as DNA, the CDR3 is TGTGCCAGCAGCCAGACAGTTCACCTAGACTATGGCTACACCTTC. It codes for CASSQTVHLDYGYTF.

The chain recombines TRBV6-5 with TRBJ1-1, with 10 bases identical to TRBD1. CDR1 MNHEY and CDR2 SVGAGI come from the germline V gene. Trimming at V came to 7 bases and at J to 3 bases, leaving 8 bases not matched to a gene. The CDR3 contains 15 residues. CDR3 protein: CASIARDRGDTEAFF. The CDR3 DNA reads as TGTGCCAGCATTGCAAGGGACAGGGGAGACACTGAAGCTTTCTTT.